This entry concerns a single T cell receptor beta chain. The sample belongs to a study of cytomegalovirus exposure and HLA in healthy donors. On the study more broadly: An early data release held tens of millions of unique TCRs from HLA-typed donors.

With 60 Vbeta and 13 Jbeta primers, the PCR was carried out. TCRdb's copy holds only in-frame clones and misses some; the assay was immunoSEQ multiplex PCR. The top ten hold around 20% of the sample, which has approximately 120,000 clones, 75% to 90% seen once. The sequence derives from a man between 18 and 35 years old in good health and CMV-seropositive. Input material: PBMCs.

CDR3 residues: CASNRRRGALGETQYF. CDR3 coding DNA: TGTGCCAGCAACCGAAGGCGGGGGGCTCTAGGAGAGACCCAGTACTTC. The chain couples TRBV28 to TRBJ2-5; 8 nucleotides align to TRBD2. The CDR3 loop spans 16 amino acids. V lost 7 bases, J lost 4 bases, and 14 bases stayed unmatched. Germline V gene data show CDR1 as MDHEN and CDR2 as SYDVKM.